Listed here are 11 T cell receptor beta chains from one sample, sequenced in a study of read filtering for tumor transcriptome and immune sequencing. The library was built from about 400 ng RNA with molecular barcoded adaptors for alpha/delta and beta/gamma chains. TCRdb itself ran the reads through MiXCR, one entry per CDR3 protein. The sample records tens of thousands of distinct CDR3 sequences, around 20% being singletons. The source material was a population of CD138-negative cells sorted from bone marrow. These receptors were obtained from a donor aged 40 or over with multiple myeloma.

This clonotype was seen at least ten times. This rearrangement joins TRBV28 to TRBJ2-3; no definite D call. Trimming removed 10 bases at V and 3 bases at J, with 20 bases between. This CDR3 comprises 15 residues. Germline values: CDR1 MDHEN, CDR2 SYDVKM. DNA for the CDR3: TGTGCCACCCTTAACAAAAGCCCCTGGACAGATACGCAGTATTTT. Protein: CATLNKSPWTDTQYF.

In regard to this clonotype: A much larger clone lies one base from this, so it may be a read error. The chain joins TRBV6-5 to TRBJ1-5, with D possibly matching TRBD1 (6 bases). In germline, CDR1 is MNHEY, CDR2 SVGAGI. The CDR3 runs to 16 residues. The CDR3 nucleotides are TGTGCCAGCAGTCGAGGGGGGCGTTTTAGCTATCAGCCCCAGCATTTT. This sequence encodes CASSRGGRFSYQPQHF.

Concerning this clonotype itself: A far larger clone is one nucleotide away, so this likely arose from a read error. V and J are TRBV5-6 and TRBJ2-1; TRBD1 aligns across 7 bases. Germline CDR1 and CDR2: SGHDT and YYEEEE. J gave up 6 bases and V 3 bases, and 0 bases lay outside the gene matches. The CDR3 has 12 amino acids. For the CDR3, the DNA is TGTGCCAGCAGCTGGGACAGCAATGAGCAGTTCTTC. Amino acids: CASSWDSNEQFF.

This clonotype was recorded a few times. The rearrangement joins TRBV6-2 or TRBV6-3 to TRBJ2-1, with 12 bases aligning to TRBD2. CDR1 and CDR2 from the germline V gene are MNHEY and SVGEGT. After removal of 5 bases from V and 4 bases from J, the junction contained 6 bases not matched to a gene. The CDR3 contains 16 residues. The CDR3 DNA is TGTGCCAGCAGTCCTCGGACTAGCGGGATATACAATGAGCAGTTCTTC. It codes for CASSPRTSGIYNEQFF.

In this sample, this clonotype turned up many times. Its ends do not fully match the called genes, so a read error is possible. The chain is built from TRBV7-7 and TRBJ2-2; no clear D. Looked up from germline, CDR1 is SSHAT and CDR2 is FNYEAQ (reference sequence). The length of the CDR3 is 16 residues. CDR3 coding DNA: TGTGCTAGCAGCTTAGCACAAGCATATAGTCCCGGGGAGCTGTTTTTT. Translating it yields CASSLAQAYSPGELFF.

This clonotype was seen many times. The chain combines TRBV12-3 or TRBV12-4 with TRBJ2-6, with 8 bases aligning to TRBD2. With 5 bases clipped from V and 6 bases from J, the junction kept 6 bases outside the gene matches. This CDR3 has 15 residues. The CDR3 reads CASSPRGGVANVLTF. The DNA for the CDR3 is TGTGCCAGCAGTCCCCGGGGGGGTGTGGCCAACGTCCTGACTTTC.

This clonotype has a handful of counts. The chain is built from TRBV19 and TRBJ2-7; 9 bases agree with TRBD1. This CDR3 has 15 amino acids. The germline CDR1 and CDR2 sequences are LNHDA and SQIVND (reference sequence). Germline trimming cut 5 bases from V and 1 base from J; bases unmatched to any gene: 6. The CDR3: CASSSQGTGSYEQYF. As DNA, the CDR3 is TGTGCCAGTAGTTCACAAGGGACAGGGTCCTACGAGCAGTACTTC.

The chain couples TRBV5-5 to TRBJ2-1, with TRBD2 matching over 7 bases. This CDR3 comprises 12 residues. The J segment lost 8 bases and the V segment lost 5 bases, leaving 4 bases of the junction unmatched. CDR1 and CDR2 from the germline V gene are SGHKS and YYEKEE (reference sequence). The CDR3 spells CASSNSGHEQFF. The CDR3 bases are TGTGCCAGCAGTAATAGCGGGCATGAGCAGTTCTTC.

A note on this clonotype: A single base separates this from a much larger clone, so it may be a read error. The CDR3 region has the DNA TGTGCCTGCAGCCAAGATGCTACGAACACCGGGGAGCTGTTTTTT. It is translated as CACSQDATNTGELFF. This chain uses TRBV3-1 with TRBJ2-2; D is uncertain. Germline assignment: CDR1 LGHDT and CDR2 YNNKEL (reference sequence). CDR3 size: 15 residues.

Many counts were recorded for this clonotype. The chain is built from TRBV12-3 or TRBV12-4 and TRBJ2-3; no clear D gene. The CDR3 loop spans 14 amino acids. The V gene lost 7 bases and the J gene lost 4 bases, with 15 bases spanning the gap. The chain's CDR3 is CASTIPYGPDTQYF. The CDR3 DNA reads as TGTGCCAGCACCATACCTTACGGCCCAGATACGCAGTATTTT.

This clonotype was seen ten or more times. The V gene is TRBV29-1, the J gene TRBJ2-3; 9 bases align to TRBD1. Germline V gene lookup returns CDR1 SQVTM and CDR2 ANQGSEA. With 3 bases clipped from V and 5 bases from J, the junction kept 9 bases outside the gene matches. The CDR3 has 15 residues. The CDR3 protein is CSVETTGGRLDTQYF. In DNA, the CDR3 is TGCAGCGTTGAGACTACAGGGGGCAGATTAGATACGCAGTATTTT.